The present T cell receptor beta chain was sequenced within a study of cytomegalovirus exposure and HLA in healthy donors. Unrecorded immune exposure was likely among donors, who were nominally healthy when sampled. Points on this clone: The antigen is not known.

Vbeta (60) and Jbeta (13) primers were used in the PCR. TCRdb's copy holds only in-frame clones and misses some; the assay was immunoSEQ multiplex PCR. The table lists about 150,000 clones, more than 75% of them singletons, with 4.5% to 6.5% in the top ten. J lost 5 bases, V lost 5 bases, and 2 bases had no gene match. CDR3 length: 12 amino acids. Germline V lookup: CDR1 MDHEN, CDR2 SYDVKM. Overall study findings and caveats: Reportedly, fewer N-insertions than the 666-donor mean appeared in an Asian-associated ancestry cluster in a later analysis.

The TCR sequence derives from a woman aged 25 to 39 in good health and CMV-seronegative. V usage is TRBV28 and J usage is TRBJ2-5; 7 bases fit TRBD1. Sequenced sample: PBMCs. The CDR3 spells CASSKQGETQYF. The CDR3 DNA is TGTGCCAGCAGTAAACAGGGGGAGACCCAGTACTTC.